This T cell receptor beta chain was sequenced in a study of CD8+ T cells in alopecia areata. The overall study: The tofacitinib course ran for 6 to 18 months and was followed by 6 months off drug. Study results and limitations: Normal skin's resident alphabeta T cells are sequenced alongside lesional scalp T cells.

The authors extracted RNA and reverse transcribed it into cDNA as the sequencing template. Some clones are missing from TCRdb's copy, which holds only in-frame ones; the method was immunoSEQ multiplex PCR. Found here are roughly 220,000 clones, approximately 72% of them singletons; the top ten hold 0.95% to 1.5%. About this clone: Its antigen remains unknown.

Treatment noted: oral pan-JAK inhibitor, 5-10 mg twice daily. The V gene's germline CDR1 is MGHDK and CDR2 SYGVNS. V gave up 4 bases and J gave up 0 bases, with 4 bases separating them. There are 14 residues in the CDR3. Source: CD4+ T cells sorted from blood, taken at week 44, from a patient treated with tofacitinib. This sequence joins TRBV25-1 and TRBJ2-6; D is ambiguous. This receptor was obtained from a human donor with alopecia areata. This chain's CDR3 is CASSVGSGANVLTF. The CDR3 DNA reads as TGTGCCAGCAGTGTCGGCTCTGGGGCCAACGTCCTGACTTTC.